Following are 9 T cell receptor beta chains from one sample sequenced in a study of CD4 T cells in relation to SARS-CoV-2 and coronaviruses. The data were produced by immunoSEQ multiplex PCR, yet TCRdb's version contains in-frame clones alone and is incomplete. This sample yields some 16,000 clones, of which around 77% are seen a single time; 8% to 10% belongs to the top ten. Before the COVID-19 pandemic, during about 2010-2018, CD4+ T cells were taken from unexposed donors. Isolation of CD4+ T cells took place after approximately eleven days in culture. No antigen has been identified for these receptors. The sequencing input was CD4+ T cells from PBMCs, cultured in vitro. The receptor source for this set is a human donor in good health.

CDR3 in amino acids: CASSQYPGGAFF. CDR3 coding DNA: TGTGCCAGCAGCCAGTACCCGGGGGGAGCTTTCTTT. The genes are TRBV3-1 (or the pseudogene TRBV3-2) and TRBJ1-1, with D possibly being TRBD1 (5 bases). V was shortened by 3 bases and J by 10 bases, with 12 bases between the two germline ends. Germline-derived CDR1 and CDR2 are LGHDT and YNNKEL (reference sequence). The CDR3 extends over 12 amino acids.

The V and J genes are TRBV6-1 and TRBJ2-7; TRBD1 might be the D (5 bases). CDR1 is MNHNS, CDR2 SASEGT, per germline. The length of the CDR3 is 11 residues. V dropped 6 bases and J dropped 2 bases, with 5 bases sitting between them. This chain's CDR3 is CASSRAYEQYF. The CDR3, as DNA: TGTGCCAGCAGCAGGGCCTACGAGCAGTACTTC.

This chain uses TRBV19 with TRBJ1-2; D gene uncertain. With 1 base removed from V and 4 bases from J, the gap between germline ends came to 10 bases. Per the germline V gene, CDR1 is LNHDA and CDR2 is SQIVND (reference sequence). This CDR3 is built from 14 residues. CDR3 amino acids: CASSIGTEFYGYTF. The DNA for the CDR3 is TGTGCCAGTAGTATAGGGACGGAGTTCTATGGCTACACCTTC.

The CDR3: CASVAGEREKLFF. As DNA, the CDR3 is TGTGCCAGCGTCGCAGGGGAACGAGAAAAACTGTTTTTT. The chain is built from TRBV2 and TRBJ1-4, with a weak D call TRBD1 (6 bases). This CDR3 is 13 amino acids long. Trimming stripped 8 bases from V and 8 bases from J, with 15 bases between. Germline V CDR1 and CDR2: SNHLY, FYNNEI.

V and J are TRBV18 and TRBJ2-2; possibly TRBD2 for D (5 bases). V lost 3 bases and J 1 base, leaving 9 bases between the germline ends. CDR1 is KGHSH and CDR2 is LQKENI in the germline V gene. There are 15 residues in the CDR3. The CDR3 is CASSPAEVNTGELFF. In DNA form, the CDR3 reads TGTGCCAGCTCACCGGCGGAGGTGAACACCGGGGAGCTGTTTTTT.

There are a few counts of this clone. This rearrangement joins TRBV7-3 to TRBJ1-6; 7 bases are a match to TRBD1. This CDR3 is 14 amino acids long. CDR1 and CDR2 from the germline V gene are SGHTA and FQGTGA. V shed 2 bases and J 7 bases; nucleotides not matched to a gene: 2. In DNA form, the CDR3 reads TGTGCCAGCAGCTTAGGGACAGACAATTCACCCCTCCACTTT. Translated: CASSLGTDNSPLHF.

The chain uses TRBV10-2 and TRBJ2-7; 8 nucleotides align to TRBD1. V was clipped by 0 bases and J by 2 bases; unmatched bases: 3. Germline CDR1 and CDR2: WSHSY and SAAADI. This CDR3 is 15 amino acids long. This CDR3 reads CASSESNRGTYEQYF. The CDR3 DNA follows: TGCGCCAGCAGTGAGTCAAACAGGGGGACCTACGAGCAGTACTTC.

J is TRBJ2-2 and V is TRBV7-3; perhaps TRBD2 as D (6 bases). This CDR3 contains 15 residues. Germline CDR1 is SGHTA and CDR2 is FQGTGA. Between the trimmed V and J ends, which lost 5 bases and 5 bases, there was a span of 15 bases. CDR3 DNA sequence: TGTGCCAGCAGCCCTCGTCTGACTAGTACCGGGGAGCTGTTTTTT. Translating gives CASSPRLTSTGELFF. The whole variable domain, filled in from reference TRBV7-3 and TRBJ2-2, reads GAGVSQTPSNKVTEKGKYVELRCDPISGHTALYWYRQSLGQGPEFLIYFQGTGAADDSGLPNDRFFAVRPEGSVSTLKIQRTERGDSAVYLCASSPRLTSTGELFFGEGSRLTVL.

The chain employs TRBV7-3 and TRBJ2-2; TRBD1 agrees at 7 bases. The CDR3 runs 15 residues. V gave up 5 bases and J gave up 5 bases; unmatched junction bases: 8. Germline V gene data show CDR1 as SGHTA and CDR2 as FQGTGA. CDR3: CASSNRGSGTGELFF. The CDR3 coding sequence is TGTGCCAGCAGCAACAGGGGTTCGGGGACCGGGGAGCTGTTTTTT.